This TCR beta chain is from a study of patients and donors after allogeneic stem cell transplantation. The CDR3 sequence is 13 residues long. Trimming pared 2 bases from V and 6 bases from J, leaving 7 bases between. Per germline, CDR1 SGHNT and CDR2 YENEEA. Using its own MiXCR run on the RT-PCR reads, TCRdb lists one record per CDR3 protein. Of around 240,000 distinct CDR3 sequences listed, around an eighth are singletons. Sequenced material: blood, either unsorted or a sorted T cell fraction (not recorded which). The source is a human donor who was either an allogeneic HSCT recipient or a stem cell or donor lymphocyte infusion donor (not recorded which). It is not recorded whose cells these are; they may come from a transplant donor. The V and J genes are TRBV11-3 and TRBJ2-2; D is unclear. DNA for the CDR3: TGTGCCAGCAGCTTAATGGGCGCCGGGGAGCTGTTTTTT. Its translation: CASSLMGAGELFF.